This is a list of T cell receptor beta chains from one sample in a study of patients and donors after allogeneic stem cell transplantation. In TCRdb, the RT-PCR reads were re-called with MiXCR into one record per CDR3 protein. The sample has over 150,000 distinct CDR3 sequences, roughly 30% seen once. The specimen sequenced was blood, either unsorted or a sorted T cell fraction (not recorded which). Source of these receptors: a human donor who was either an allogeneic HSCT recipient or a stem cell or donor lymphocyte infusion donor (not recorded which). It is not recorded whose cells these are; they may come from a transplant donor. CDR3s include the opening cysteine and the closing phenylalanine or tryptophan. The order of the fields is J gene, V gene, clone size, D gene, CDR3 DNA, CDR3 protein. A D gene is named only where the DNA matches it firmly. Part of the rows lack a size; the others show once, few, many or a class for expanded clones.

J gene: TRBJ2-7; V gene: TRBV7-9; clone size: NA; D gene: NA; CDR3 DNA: TGTGCCAGCAGCCCCTCTGAATCTACGCCCTACGAGCAGTACTTC; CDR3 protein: CASSPSESTPYEQYF
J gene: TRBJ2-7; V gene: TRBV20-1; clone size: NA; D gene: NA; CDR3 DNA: TGCAGTGCTAGAGATCTTAACAGGGATTATTACGAGCAGTACTTC; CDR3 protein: CSARDLNRDYYEQYF
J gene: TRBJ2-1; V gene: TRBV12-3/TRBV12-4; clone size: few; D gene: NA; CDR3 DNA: TGTGCCAGCAGTTTATCCAGGGGGGCTGAGCAGTTCTTC; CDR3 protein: CASSLSRGAEQFF
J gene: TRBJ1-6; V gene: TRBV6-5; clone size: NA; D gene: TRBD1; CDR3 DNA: TGTGCCAGCAGTTACCCGGGACAGGGAGGTCTGAGGCATTCACCCCTCCACTTT; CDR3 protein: CASSYPGQGGLRHSPLHF
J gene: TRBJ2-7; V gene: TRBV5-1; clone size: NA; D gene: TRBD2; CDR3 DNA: TGCGCCAGCCACAGCGGGAGTGTTCCCTACGAGCAGTACTTC; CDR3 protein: CASHSGSVPYEQYF
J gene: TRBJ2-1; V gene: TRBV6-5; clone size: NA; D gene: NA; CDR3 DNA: TGTGCCAGCAGTTACTCGCATGCCAAAGGAGTGCCCAATGAGCAGTTCTTC; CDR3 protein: CASSYSHAKGVPNEQFF
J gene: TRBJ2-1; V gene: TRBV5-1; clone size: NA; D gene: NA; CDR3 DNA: TGCGCCAGCAGCTTGACAGGGCTAGGCAATGAGCAGTTCTTC; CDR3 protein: CASSLTGLGNEQFF
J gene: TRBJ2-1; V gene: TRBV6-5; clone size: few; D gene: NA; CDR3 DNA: TGTGCCAGCAGTTACTCCGGCCTCCTTGTCGATGAGCAGTTCTTC; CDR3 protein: CASSYSGLLVDEQFF
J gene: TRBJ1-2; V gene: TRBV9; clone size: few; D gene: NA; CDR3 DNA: TGTGCCAGCAGCGCCAGCATAGCCTATGGCTACACCTTC; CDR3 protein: CASSASIAYGYTF
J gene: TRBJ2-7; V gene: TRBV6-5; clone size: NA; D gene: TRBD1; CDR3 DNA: TGTGCCAGCAAGCGGACAGGCGCCTACGAGCAGTACTTC; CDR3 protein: CASKRTGAYEQYF
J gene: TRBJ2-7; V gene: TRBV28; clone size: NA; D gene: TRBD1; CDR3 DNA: TGTGCCAGCAGTGCCGGGACAGTTTACGAGCAGTACTTC; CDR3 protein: CASSAGTVYEQYF
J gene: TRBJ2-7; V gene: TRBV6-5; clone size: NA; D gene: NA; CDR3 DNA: TGTGCCAGCAGTCCCCAGGGGCCGAGCGAGCAGTACTTC; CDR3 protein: CASSPQGPSEQYF